This is a list of T cell receptor beta chains from one sample in a study of vaccination and CD4 T cells after COVID-19. MiXCR, applied by TCRdb to the PCR reads, yields one record per CDR3 protein. The sample has approximately 10,000 distinct CDR3 sequences, around half seen once; the top ten hold 39%. These TCRs' antigens remain unknown. Sequenced input: CD4+ T cells from blood, cultured in vitro. The receptors were gathered from a human donor who had recovered from COVID-19. Each CDR3 is given without its conserved first and last residue. Some rows have no size entry. The others give once, few or many, or a class for an expanded clone.

v_call clone_size cdr3_aa
TRBV19 . ASAGGADNQPQH
TRBV10-3 . AIKSGANTGKLF
TRBV7-9 few ASSLVPPTQRWHVAF
TRBV27 . ASSSTGGAQTQY
TRBV12-3/TRBV12-4 . ASSLTGNEQY
TRBV10-2 . ASSESWDSEAQY
TRBV11-3 . ASSLDRGQGRPSNYGYT
TRBV12-3/TRBV12-4 . ASRETDTQY
TRBV30 once AWSLRSNGYGYT
TRBV12-3/TRBV12-4 . ASSLVSGVEAF
TRBV5-6 . ASSLRRTGDNYGYT
TRBV11-3 . ASSLVGARGKNIQY
TRBV4-1 . ASSQVGTGTDTQY
TRBV19 few ASSGASQGYMNTEAF
TRBV12-3/TRBV12-4 . ASSSRRGSYGYT
TRBV19 . ASSRGSNQPQH
TRBV4-3 few ASSQEEENYGYT
TRBV6-1 . ASRGPVQETQY
TRBV6-1 . ASSPRPNQPQH
TRBV7-2 . ASTPVRDTEAF
TRBV7-2 . ASGRDTVRGYT
TRBV24-1 . ATSERGRGDTQY
TRBV30 few AWSVHGGPNSPLH
TRBV18 few ASSSDSYYNEQF
TRBV29-1 . SVADRGNYGYT
TRBV20-1 . SARDRTSSWRAQVDGYT
TRBV12-3/TRBV12-4 medium-sized ASSSSGVLGTQY
TRBV10-3 once AITPGSGGYT
TRBV19 once ASSIVLDRGKSPLH
TRBV2 . ASSVSAGGPSKSYNEQF
TRBV6-1 few ASSGRTGLNGEQY
TRBV2 . ASSVGSSGNTIY
TRBV19 . ASRSDRGQNIQY
TRBV2 . ASIRDRGTGELF
TRBV12-3/TRBV12-4 . ASSLAFESSGAHEQY
TRBV10-3 few AISSPSGGITDTQY
TRBV27 few ASSSFRGPSGYT
TRBV6-5 . ASSYNTNRANSPLH
TRBV25-1 . ASSEWEGRSQPQH
TRBV5-4 . ASSPETSGGAGQY
TRBV6-1 medium-sized ASSPRTGALGYT
TRBV19 . ASSNPGGPSYNEQF
TRBV18 medium-sized ASSLHDRDTQY
TRBV20-1 . SASWGANPPQH
TRBV11-3 . ASSLPAGPESEQY
TRBV5-1 few ASSLDLTTDTQY
TRBV7-2 . ASSPRGLRLAGGVPDTQY
TRBV7-2 . ASSLMGRGTGNTIY
TRBV20-1 few SAAGRDNYGYT
TRBV6-1 . ASSEVGATVAETQY